Below are 30 T cell receptor beta chains sequenced from a single sample in a study of cytomegalovirus exposure and HLA in healthy donors (dated by TCRdb to about 2017). The library was made by the immunoSEQ multiplex PCR assay. For the multiplex PCR, a mixture combining 60 forward primers for TCR Vbeta segments and 13 reverse primers for TCR Jbeta segments was used. Not all clones reach the TCRdb copy of this immuneACCESS table, which keeps in-frame sequences only. Checked studies attribute under half of the gap to unresolved V genes and leave the rest unexplained. The sample profile shows about 180,000 clones; about 77% of them were found once. Of the sample, around 2.2% falls within the top ten clones. Sequenced sample: PBMCs. These receptor sequences come from a man in his sixties in good health and CMV-seronegative.

The CDR3 sequence: CASSLDQPQHF. The CDR3 DNA reads as TGTGCCAGCAGTCTCGATCAGCCCCAGCATTTT. J is TRBJ1-5 and V is TRBV28, with D hard to call. CDR1 and CDR2 from the germline V gene are MDHEN and SYDVKM. V lost 5 bases to trimming and J lost 5 bases, with 4 bases between them. The CDR3 runs to 11 residues.

The J gene is TRBJ2-2, the V gene TRBV4-2, with D possibly matching TRBD1 (5 bases). Trimming pared 1 base from V and 4 bases from J, leaving 10 bases between. The germline CDR1 and CDR2 sequences are LGHNA and YNFKEQ. The CDR3 has 15 amino acids. Written as DNA, the CDR3 is TGTGCCAGCAGCCAAGTGGTTAGGGGCACCGGGGAGCTGTTTTTT. Translated: CASSQVVRGTGELFF.

V usage is TRBV9 and J usage is TRBJ2-7, with D possibly being TRBD2 (6 bases). The CDR3 sequence is 14 residues long. The germline V gene encodes CDR1 SGDLS and CDR2 YYNGEE. Trimming took 1 base from V and 3 from J, leaving 11 bases between them. The CDR3 coding sequence is TGTGCCAGCAGCGTAATCCCGGGAGTCTACGAGCAGTACTTC. Translating gives CASSVIPGVYEQYF.

This chain joins TRBV5-4 and TRBJ1-2; perhaps TRBD1 as D (6 bases). Germline V gene lookup returns CDR1 SGHNT and CDR2 YYREEE (reference sequence). CDR3 length: 14 residues. V dropped 4 bases and J dropped 6 bases, with 16 bases sitting between them. The CDR3 bases are TGTGCCAGCAGCGGTAGACAGGCCCCCAATGGCTACACCTTC. This encodes CASSGRQAPNGYTF.

V and J are TRBV6-1 and TRBJ2-7; 7 nucleotides agree with TRBD1. Germline trimming cut 8 bases from V and 2 bases from J; bases unmatched to any gene: 6. CDR1 is MNHNS and CDR2 is SASEGT in the germline V gene. The CDR3 is made up of 13 amino acids. The CDR3 region is CASRTGTAYEQYF. Written as DNA, the CDR3 is TGTGCCAGCCGAACCGGGACAGCCTACGAGCAGTACTTC.

The chain uses TRBV7-9 and TRBJ2-7; 8 nucleotides line up with TRBD2. Germline V lookup: CDR1 SEHNR, CDR2 FQNEAQ (reference sequence). V lost 2 bases, J lost 6 bases, and 9 bases stayed unmatched. The CDR3 has 15 amino acids. This CDR3 reads CASSLTTSDGGEQYF. CDR3 coding DNA: TGTGCCAGCAGCTTAACGACTAGCGATGGGGGCGAGCAGTACTTC.

This chain uses TRBV30 with TRBJ2-2; D perhaps matches TRBD1 (6 bases). V gave up 3 bases and J gave up 5 bases, with 13 bases separating them. Germline V gene sequence: CDR1 GTSNPN, CDR2 SVGIG (reference sequence). This CDR3 comprises 14 residues. The CDR3 coding sequence is TGTGCCTGGAGCCAACAGGGCGGTACCGGGGAGCTGTTTTTT. Amino acid sequence: CAWSQQGGTGELFF.

The chain links TRBV5-1 to TRBJ1-4; no clear D gene. The CDR3 contains 14 residues. V shed 0 bases and J shed 7 bases, with 10 bases lying between them. Germline V gene sequence: CDR1 SGHRS, CDR2 YFSETQ. CDR3 loop: CASSLGLEGEKLFF. DNA of the CDR3: TGCGCCAGCAGCTTGGGTCTGGAGGGTGAAAAACTGTTTTTT.

V gene TRBV6-5 combines with J gene TRBJ2-7; 12 bases match TRBD2. V trimming: 4 bases; J trimming: 1 base; junction bases outside the gene matches: 5. Germline-derived CDR1 and CDR2 are MNHEY and SVGAGI. The CDR3 runs 16 residues. The CDR3 sequence is CASSSDLAGGSYEQYF. In DNA, the CDR3 is TGTGCCAGCAGTTCCGATCTAGCGGGGGGGTCCTACGAGCAGTACTTC.

The V gene is TRBV4-2, the J gene TRBJ1-6, with D possibly matching TRBD1 (6 bases). The V gene lost 1 base and the J gene lost 0 bases, with 13 bases spanning the gap. There are 18 residues in the CDR3. Per the germline V gene, CDR1 is LGHNA and CDR2 is YNFKEQ. The CDR3 DNA is TGTGCCAGCAGCCAAGCACTTAGGGGGAGCTCCTATAATTCACCCCTCCACTTT. Its protein product is CASSQALRGSSYNSPLHF.

The chain links TRBV7-2 to TRBJ1-2; 10 bases align to TRBD1. There are 16 residues in the CDR3. J lost 7 bases, V lost 0 bases, and 8 bases had no gene match. Germline values: CDR1 SGHTA, CDR2 FQGNSA. The CDR3 reads CASSLARTGGSGGYTF. DNA of the CDR3: TGTGCCAGCAGCTTAGCCAGGACAGGGGGATCGGGTGGCTACACCTTC.

This clone occurred a few times. This chain joins TRBV30 and TRBJ2-5; D perhaps matches TRBD1 (5 bases). The CDR3 runs 15 residues. CDR1 and CDR2 from the germline V gene are GTSNPN and SVGIG (reference sequence). Deletions cut 5 bases from V and 4 bases from J, with 20 bases between. CDR3 coding DNA: TGTGCCTGGCAACTTGGACCAGGGAAGGGAGAGACCCAGTACTTC. It translates to CAWQLGPGKGETQYF.

There are a few counts of this clone. J is TRBJ2-7 and V is TRBV7-8; TRBD1 agrees at 10 bases. This CDR3 has 15 amino acids. In germline, CDR1 is SGHVS, CDR2 FQNEAQ. V gave up 1 base and J gave up 3 bases; unmatched junction bases: 3. The CDR3 reads CASSLGQGAVYEQYF. CDR3 coding DNA: TGTGCCAGCAGCTTAGGACAGGGGGCAGTCTACGAGCAGTACTTC.

The V gene is TRBV28, the J gene TRBJ2-5; TRBD1 aligns across 10 bases. The CDR3 covers 16 residues. V lost 7 bases, J lost 4 bases, and 12 bases stayed unmatched. CDR1 is MDHEN, CDR2 SYDVKM, per germline. Written as DNA, the CDR3 is TGTGCCAGCATATCTGGGACAGGGGTTCGGGGAGAGACCCAGTACTTC. The encoded protein is CASISGTGVRGETQYF.

The rearrangement joins TRBV12-5 to TRBJ2-5; TRBD2 matches 9 bases. The trim removed 0 bases at V and 3 bases at J, leaving 8 bases unmatched. Germline V gene lookup returns CDR1 LGHNT and CDR2 FRNRAP. The CDR3 loop spans 17 amino acids. CDR3 amino acids: CASGLVELAGRKETQYF. CDR3 DNA: TGTGCTAGTGGTTTGGTAGAGCTAGCGGGGAGGAAAGAGACCCAGTACTTC. Based on the CDR3 plus reference TRBV12-5 and TRBJ2-5, the full variable domain is DARVTQTPRHKVTEMGQEVTMRCQPILGHNTVFWYRQTMMQGLELLAYFRNRAPLDDSGMPKDRFSAEMPDATLATLKIQPSEPRDSAVYFCASGLVELAGRKETQYFGPGTRLLVL.

This rearrangement joins TRBV5-4 to TRBJ1-1, with D unclear. This CDR3 comprises 14 residues. Germline V gene data show CDR1 as SGHNT and CDR2 as YYREEE (reference sequence). Trimming pared 0 bases from V and 0 bases from J, leaving 6 bases between. Written as DNA, the CDR3 is TGTGCCAGCAGCTTGGATACGGTGAACACTGAAGCTTTCTTT. Amino acids: CASSLDTVNTEAFF.

The table lists this clone with a few counts. Relative to the germline gene, one junction end is altered; a read error may explain this. The chain links TRBV29-1 to TRBJ1-4; 7 bases map to TRBD1. The CDR3 is 14 amino acids. Per germline, CDR1 SQVTM and CDR2 ANQGSEA. The CDR3 spells CSVSSRDSPGGKLF. As DNA, the CDR3 is TGCAGCGTATCGTCCCGGGACAGTCCCGGTGGGAAGCTTTTT.

This clone appeared once. The chain has TRBV7-8 and TRBJ1-2, with 8 bases fitting TRBD1. Trimming took 5 bases from V and 5 from J; bases not matched to a gene: 7. Germline CDR1 SGHVS, CDR2 FQNEAQ. The CDR3 is 14 amino acids. The CDR3 here is CASSVIGQGYGYTF. CDR3 sequence (DNA): TGTGCCAGCAGCGTAATCGGACAGGGATATGGCTACACCTTC.

As for this clone: Its ends do not fully match the called genes, so a read error is possible. V and J are TRBV29-1 and TRBJ1-2; maybe TRBD1 (6 bases). CDR1 is SQVTM and CDR2 is ANQGSEA in the germline V gene. This CDR3 has 13 amino acids. The CDR3 DNA sequence: TGCAGCGTTGTTCAGGGGATGGGTTATGGCTACCCCTTC. This encodes CSVVQGMGYGYPF.

V is TRBV7-8 and J is TRBJ1-1; TRBD1 matches at 7 bases. Germline-derived CDR1 and CDR2 are SGHVS and FQNEAQ. This CDR3 is built from 13 residues. V shed 4 bases and J 7 bases; nucleotides not matched to a gene: 6. In DNA form, the CDR3 reads TGTGCCAGCAGCTCCAAAGGGGGCGGTGAAGCTTTCTTT. This codes for CASSSKGGGEAFF.

V and J are TRBV5-1 and TRBJ1-1; 9 bases agree with TRBD1. Trimming cost V 5 bases and J 5 bases; bases outside gene matches: 7. CDR3 length equals 14 residues. Germline values: CDR1 SGHRS, CDR2 YFSETQ. The CDR3 region has the DNA TGCGCCAGCAGAACTTCCGGGACAGGGACTGAAGCTTTCTTT. Encoded protein: CASRTSGTGTEAFF.

This chain joins TRBV9 and TRBJ2-5, with a weak D call TRBD1 (6 bases). Germline assignment: CDR1 SGDLS and CDR2 YYNGEE. Trimming removed 3 bases from V and 1 base from J, with 7 bases in between. CDR3 length: 13 amino acids. CDR3 sequence (DNA): TGTGCCAGCAGCGCCAGGGGCCAAGAGACCCAGTACTTC. Encoded protein: CASSARGQETQYF.

This clone came up a few times. CDR3 in DNA: TGTGCCAGCAGTTATGACAGGGTAAGCACTGAAGCTTTCTTT. This translates into CASSYDRVSTEAFF. This chain joins TRBV6-4 and TRBJ1-1, with 7 bases that match TRBD1. V lost 5 bases, J lost 4 bases, and 7 bases stayed unmatched. CDR1 and CDR2 (germline): MRHNA, SNTAGT. The CDR3 has 14 residues.

The chain has TRBV5-1 and TRBJ2-3, with 8 bases that match TRBD2. CDR3 length: 15 residues. Germline lookup yields CDR1 SGHRS and CDR2 YFSETQ. The J segment lost 2 bases and the V segment lost 4 bases, leaving 6 bases of the junction unmatched. Here the CDR3 reads CASSPGGGFTDTQYF. The CDR3 region has the DNA TGCGCCAGCAGCCCGGGCGGGGGGTTCACAGATACGCAGTATTTT.

The chain is built from TRBV11-2 and TRBJ2-7; TRBD2 matches at 13 bases. J lost 0 bases, V lost 3 bases, and 5 bases had no gene match. The CDR3 totals 17 residues. The germline CDR1 and CDR2 sequences are SGHAT and FQNNGV. The CDR3 reads CASSFTSGRDSSYEQYF. The CDR3 DNA sequence: TGTGCCAGCAGCTTCACTAGCGGGAGGGATAGCTCCTACGAGCAGTACTTC.

This clone was seen only a few times. At one boundary the junction diverges from the germline segment, which might be a read error. The chain combines TRBV7-9 with TRBJ1-5; D unclear. The germline V gene encodes CDR1 SEHNR and CDR2 FQNEAQ (reference sequence). The CDR3 spans 12 residues. The CDR3 region is CSSSFGGQPQHF. CDR3 DNA: TGTTCCAGCAGCTTCGGTGGTCAGCCCCAGCATTTT. The full variable domain, completed using reference TRBV7-9 and TRBJ1-5, is DTGVSQNPRHKITKRGQNVTFRCDPISEHNRLYWYRQTLGQGPEFLTYFQNEAQLEKSRLLSDRFSAERPKGSFSTLEIQRTEQGDSAMYLCSSSFGGQPQHFGDGTRLSIL.

The chain links TRBV5-1 to TRBJ2-5; 8 nucleotides agree with TRBD1. This CDR3 spans 16 amino acids. The V segment lost 3 bases and the J segment 0 bases; nucleotides outside the gene matches: 7. Per the germline V gene, CDR1 is SGHRS and CDR2 is YFSETQ. The chain's CDR3 is CASSSGTGGYQETQYF. The CDR3 bases are TGCGCCAGCAGCTCCGGGACAGGCGGGTACCAAGAGACCCAGTACTTC.

This chain connects TRBV5-1 to TRBJ2-5; D may be TRBD1 (6 bases). The germline V gene has CDR1 SGHRS and CDR2 YFSETQ. V was cut by 0 bases and J by 1 base, with 10 bases left in between. This CDR3 contains 15 residues. Here the CDR3 reads CASSLAVRGQETQYF. For the CDR3, the DNA is TGCGCCAGCAGCTTGGCAGTCAGGGGCCAAGAGACCCAGTACTTC.

The rearrangement links TRBV5-1 to TRBJ2-7; 7 nucleotides agree with TRBD2. The CDR3 consists of 14 residues. V was pared by 1 base and J by 6 bases, with 7 bases of the junction left unmatched. Germline CDR1 and CDR2: SGHRS and YFSETQ. CDR3 coding DNA: TGCGCCAGCAGCTTGAGCGGGAATGTCCGCGAGCAGTACTTC. Protein product: CASSLSGNVREQYF.

The chain carries TRBV19 and TRBJ1-1; tentative D call: TRBD1 (6 bases). Germline V CDR1 and CDR2: LNHDA, SQIVND (reference sequence). V shed 4 bases and J shed 4 bases, with 13 bases lying between them. CDR3 length equals 14 residues. The CDR3: CASSRSGVGTEAFF. CDR3 bases: TGTGCCAGTAGTAGATCAGGGGTGGGCACTGAAGCTTTCTTT.